These 18 T cell receptor beta chains originate from one sample sequenced in a study of blood T cell repertoires in COVID-19. TCRdb keeps only in-frame clones here, not all; method: immunoSEQ multiplex PCR. Of some 220,000 clones in the sample, about 88% were seen once. The specimen sequenced was PBMCs or T cells enriched from blood (not recorded which). The receptors derive from a woman under 40 who had recovered from COVID-19.

The chain recombines TRBV4-2 with TRBJ1-6, with D unclear. CDR1 and CDR2 (germline): LGHNA, YNFKEQ. Trimming cost V 1 base and J 5 bases, with 12 bases left between them. CDR3 length: 16 amino acids. The CDR3: CASSQAAPADNSPLHF. Here the CDR3 DNA reads TGTGCCAGCAGCCAAGCAGCGCCAGCGGATAATTCACCCCTCCACTTT.

The rearrangement links TRBV5-1 to TRBJ1-1; D remains unclear. Looked up from germline, CDR1 is SGHRS and CDR2 is YFSETQ. This CDR3 spans 11 amino acids. Trimming removed 9 bases at V and 4 bases at J, with 10 bases between. The CDR3 DNA reads TGCGCCACCACAGTCGGCACTGAAGCTTTCTTT. This translates into CATTVGTEAFF.

The J gene is TRBJ2-4, the V gene TRBV5-6; 11 bases are a match to TRBD2. Trimming cost V 5 bases and J 8 bases; bases outside gene matches: 12. The CDR3 contains 16 residues. The germline CDR1 and CDR2 sequences are SGHDT and YYEEEE. CDR3 region: CASSYRTSGFGDIQYF. CDR3 coding DNA: TGTGCCAGCAGTTACAGGACTAGCGGGTTTGGGGACATTCAGTACTTC.

The V and J genes are TRBV19 and TRBJ1-1; 8 bases agree with TRBD1. The germline V gene has CDR1 LNHDA and CDR2 SQIVND (reference sequence). Trimming at V came to 7 bases and at J to 3 bases, leaving 7 bases not matched to a gene. The CDR3 runs 14 residues. The CDR3 loop reads CASTDRGLDTEAFF. The CDR3 nucleotides read TGTGCCAGTACCGACAGGGGTCTGGACACTGAAGCTTTCTTT.

The chain couples TRBV6-5 to TRBJ2-7; 9 bases agree with TRBD1. Germline lookup yields CDR1 MNHEY and CDR2 SVGAGI. J lost 5 bases, V lost 7 bases, and 12 bases had no gene match. The CDR3 runs to 15 residues. Written as DNA, the CDR3 is TGTGCCAGCACCTTGAAGCTGGACAGGGGTCACGAGCAGTACTTC. Encoded protein: CASTLKLDRGHEQYF.

This chain connects TRBV7-2 to TRBJ1-2; D gene ambiguous. This CDR3 is 15 amino acids long. Germline loops: CDR1 SGHTA, CDR2 FQGNSA. Trimming took off 5 bases at V and 6 bases at J, with 19 bases between the two ends. The CDR3 DNA follows: TGTGCCAGCAGCCTGTCCGTAGTGAGGGCGCATGGCTACACCTTC. Encoded protein: CASSLSVVRAHGYTF.

J is TRBJ1-4 and V is TRBV7-6; D not certain. CDR3 length: 12 amino acids. Germline CDR1 is SGHVS and CDR2 is FNYEAQ. Trimming took off 0 bases at V and 9 bases at J, with 5 bases between the two ends. The CDR3 is CASSLAGQKLFF. The CDR3 coding sequence is TGTGCCAGCAGCTTAGCGGGCCAAAAACTGTTTTTT.

The J gene is TRBJ1-6, the V gene TRBV6-2 or TRBV6-3; 7 bases are shared with TRBD1. J lost 3 bases, V lost 6 bases, and 8 bases had no gene match. The CDR3 loop spans 16 amino acids. The germline gives CDR1 MNHEY, CDR2 SVGEGT. The CDR3 reads CASRPTRQGYNSPLHF. CDR3 DNA sequence: TGTGCCAGCAGACCTACAAGACAGGGCTATAATTCACCCCTCCACTTT.

This clone was picked up one time. The chain employs TRBV11-1 and TRBJ2-5; D might be TRBD2 (5 bases). The ends were cut back, 0 bases at V and 5 bases at J, with 16 bases in the middle. Germline-derived CDR1 and CDR2 are SGHAT and FQDESV (reference sequence). There are 16 residues in the CDR3. Here the CDR3 DNA reads TGTGCCAGCAGCTTAGCGCGGGTTAGCTTGATGGAGACCCAGTACTTC. Its protein product is CASSLARVSLMETQYF.

This chain links TRBV25-1 with TRBJ1-2, with D tentatively TRBD1 (6 bases). Trimming pared 4 bases from V and 3 bases from J, leaving 12 bases between. Germline V gene lookup returns CDR1 MGHDK and CDR2 SYGVNS. CDR3 size: 14 residues. In nucleotides, the CDR3 is TGTGCCAGCAGTGTTCGTGGGGGCGACTATGGCTACACCTTC. It translates to CASSVRGGDYGYTF.

The CDR3 region has the DNA TGTGCCAGCTCACCACGGTATGGAGTGGAAGAGACCCAGTACTTC. Protein: CASSPRYGVEETQYF. The rearrangement uses TRBV18 and TRBJ2-5; D is unresolved. Trimming cost V 1 base and J 3 bases, with 12 bases left between them. Germline CDR1 reads KGHSH; CDR2 reads LQKENI. The CDR3 extends over 15 amino acids.

The rearrangement links TRBV2 to TRBJ1-5; TRBD1 matches 9 bases. The germline gives CDR1 SNHLY, CDR2 FYNNEI. V lost 8 bases to trimming and J lost 0 bases; unmatched junction nucleotides: 2. The CDR3 loop spans 14 amino acids. The CDR3 sequence: CASRDRASNQPQHF. The CDR3, as DNA: TGTGCCAGCCGGGACAGGGCTAGCAATCAGCCCCAGCATTTT.

The chain uses TRBV2 and TRBJ2-5; weak D call: TRBD2 (7 bases). CDR1 and CDR2 from the germline V gene are SNHLY and FYNNEI. The V gene lost 7 bases and the J gene lost 4 bases, with 22 bases spanning the gap. This CDR3 comprises 16 residues. The chain's CDR3 is CASTSRGGRLTETQYF. The CDR3 coding sequence is TGTGCCAGCACCTCAAGGGGGGGGAGGTTAACAGAGACCCAGTACTTC.

V is TRBV18 and J is TRBJ2-7; 8 positions match TRBD2. V gave up 3 bases and J gave up 5 bases; unmatched junction bases: 6. Germline V lookup: CDR1 KGHSH, CDR2 LQKENI. The CDR3 runs to 14 residues. The CDR3, as DNA: TGTGCCAGCTCACCCCCGGGACTAGAAGACGAGCAGTACTTC. This translates into CASSPPGLEDEQYF. The complete variable domain, with remaining parts taken from reference TRBV18 and TRBJ2-7, reads NAGVMQNPRHLVRRRGQEARLRCSPMKGHSHVYWYRQLPEEGLKFMVYLQKENIIDESGMPKERFSAEFPKEGPSILRIQQVVRGDSAAYFCASSPPGLEDEQYFGPGTRLTVT.

The chain combines TRBV7-9 with TRBJ1-1; no reliable D call. The CDR3 contains 15 residues. V lost 0 bases and J lost 3, with 11 bases in between. Germline lookup yields CDR1 SEHNR and CDR2 FQNEAQ (reference sequence). CDR3 in DNA: TGTGCCAGCAGCTTAGCGAGTGGGAGGGACACTGAAGCTTTCTTT. Protein sequence: CASSLASGRDTEAFF.

This clone showed up just once. This chain connects TRBV7-2 to TRBJ2-3; possible D gene TRBD1, 6 bases. The V gene's germline CDR1 is SGHTA and CDR2 FQGNSA. V lost 7 bases to trimming and J lost 3 bases, with 17 bases between them. This CDR3 spans 15 amino acids. CDR3 nucleotides: TGTGCCAGCACATCCAACAGGGTAGGAACAGATACGCAGTATTTT. Translation: CASTSNRVGTDTQYF.

The chain is built from TRBV19 and TRBJ2-7, with 7 bases identical to TRBD1. The CDR3 runs to 16 residues. Germline loops: CDR1 LNHDA, CDR2 SQIVND (reference sequence). V was clipped by 4 bases and J by 2 bases; unmatched bases: 11. The CDR3 here is CASSTRQGIGPYEQYF. The DNA for the CDR3 is TGTGCCAGTAGTACCCGACAGGGTATAGGGCCCTACGAGCAGTACTTC.

This chain joins TRBV10-3 and TRBJ2-7; 10 nucleotides align to TRBD1. CDR1 is ENHRY, CDR2 SYGVKD, per germline. The CDR3 length is 16 residues. After removal of 0 bases from V and 2 bases from J, the junction contained 4 bases not matched to a gene. CDR3 nucleotides: TGTGCCATCAGTGAGTCCAGGACAGGGGGGGCCTACGAGCAGTACTTC. This translates into CAISESRTGGAYEQYF.